The clone carrying this TCR beta chain turned up a few times. Seattle cases were enrolled at active infection and followed longitudinally. Original processing methods: Estimates of nucleated cell counts were drawn from the amplification of reference gene primers. Here immunoSEQ multiplex PCR was the method, and the copy in TCRdb shows in-frame clones only, minus some. V, J and clone size are those of that table, while D and trimming were read from the DNA. The sample lists a few hundred thousand clones; 80% to 85% were seen once. This sample is drawn from a study of blood T cell repertoires in COVID-19. In the study overall: Collection of acute and convalescent COVID-19 samples took place in the United States, Italy and Spain. PBMCs, B-cell-depleted T cells, or T cells provided the cDNA or gDNA that made up the material.

Germline values: CDR1 SGHNT, CDR2 YYREEE (reference sequence). The CDR3 has 14 residues. V shed 3 bases and J shed 2 bases, with 11 bases lying between them. The receptor's source is a person aged 65 to 85 with COVID-19, enrolled during active disease. V gene TRBV5-4 combines with J gene TRBJ1-1; the D is unclear. Sequenced: peripheral blood. The CDR3 spells CASSSWTLNTEAFF. DNA of the CDR3: TGTGCCAGCAGCTCATGGACTCTTAACACTGAAGCTTTCTTT.